Described below is a single T cell receptor (beta chain) sequence and its context. What it binds is unknown. This specimen includes other DNA sequences encoding the same CDR3. The CDR3 has 13 amino acids. Per germline, CDR1 SGHTA and CDR2 FQGNSA. V lost 2 bases and J lost 5; bases outside the gene matches: 0. The data stem from a study of cytomegalovirus exposure and HLA in healthy donors. Study overall: An early release of data contained 80 million to 85 million unique TCRs, which came from HLA-typed donors. Overall study results and limits: The productive fraction for most TCR beta V segments was about 90% or about 30% in an earlier analysis.

A multiplex PCR was run with 60 Vbeta primers and 13 Jbeta primers. The table came from immunoSEQ multiplex PCR; TCRdb's copy has only in-frame clones and leaves some out. The sample carries tens of thousands of clones, over 70% recorded once. The TCR originated in a man between 35 and 55 years old in good health and CMV-seropositive. This chain joins TRBV7-2 and TRBJ1-5; 7 bases match TRBD1. The sequencing sample was made of PBMCs. The CDR3 DNA sequence: TGTGCCAGCAGCTTAACAGGGGATCAGCCCCAGCATTTT. As protein: CASSLTGDQPQHF. The full variable domain, completed using reference TRBV7-2 and TRBJ1-5, is GAGVSQSPSNKVTEKGKDVELRCDPISGHTALYWYRQSLGQGLEFLIYFQGNSAPDKSGLPSDRFSAERTGGSVSTLTIQRTQQEDSAVYLCASSLTGDQPQHFGDGTRLSIL.